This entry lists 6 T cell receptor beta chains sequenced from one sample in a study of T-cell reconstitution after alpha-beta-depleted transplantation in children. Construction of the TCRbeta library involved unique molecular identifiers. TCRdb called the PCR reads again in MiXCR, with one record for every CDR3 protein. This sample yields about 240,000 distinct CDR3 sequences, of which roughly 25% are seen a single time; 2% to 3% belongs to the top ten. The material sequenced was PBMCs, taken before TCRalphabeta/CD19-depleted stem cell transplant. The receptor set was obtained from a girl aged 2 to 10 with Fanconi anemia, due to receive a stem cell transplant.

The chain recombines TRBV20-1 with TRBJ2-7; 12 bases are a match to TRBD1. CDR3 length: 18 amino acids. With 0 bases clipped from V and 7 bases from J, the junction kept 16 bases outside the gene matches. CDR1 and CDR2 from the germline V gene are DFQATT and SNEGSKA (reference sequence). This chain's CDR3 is CSAREGTGGFAGTREQYF. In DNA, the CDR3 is TGCAGTGCTAGAGAGGGGACAGGGGGCTTCGCGGGAACTAGGGAGCAGTACTTC.

The CDR3 sequence is CASRSSGTDTQYF. The DNA for the CDR3 is TGCGCCAGCAGAAGTAGTGGCACAGATACGCAGTATTTT. The rearrangement uses TRBV10-1 and TRBJ2-3; D is unclear. Per the germline V gene, CDR1 is WNHNN and CDR2 is SYGVQD (reference sequence). The V and J ends lost 6 bases and 1 base respectively, with 8 bases between them. This CDR3 is built from 13 residues.

The CDR3, as DNA: TGCGCCAGCAGTCAACCCCCTAGCGGGAGTGGCACAGATACGCAGTATTTT. Translation: CASSQPPSGSGTDTQYF. The J gene is TRBJ2-3, the V gene TRBV23-1, with TRBD2 matching over 10 bases. TRBV23-1 carries the ORF label, with uncertain function. The CDR3 is 17 amino acids. Trimming took 2 bases from V and 1 from J; bases not matched to a gene: 6.

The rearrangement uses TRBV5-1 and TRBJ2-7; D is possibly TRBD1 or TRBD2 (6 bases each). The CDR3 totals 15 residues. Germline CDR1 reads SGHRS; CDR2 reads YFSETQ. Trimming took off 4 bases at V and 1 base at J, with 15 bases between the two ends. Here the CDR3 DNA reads TGCGCCAGCAGCCCGGGGGACACCCTATCCTACGAGCAGTACTTC. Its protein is CASSPGDTLSYEQYF.

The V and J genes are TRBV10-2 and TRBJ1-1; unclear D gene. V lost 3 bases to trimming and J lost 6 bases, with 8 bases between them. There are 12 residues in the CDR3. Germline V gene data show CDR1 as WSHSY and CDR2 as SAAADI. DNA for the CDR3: TGCGCCAGCAGTGACCTTCCATCTGAAGCTTTCTTT. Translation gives CASSDLPSEAFF.

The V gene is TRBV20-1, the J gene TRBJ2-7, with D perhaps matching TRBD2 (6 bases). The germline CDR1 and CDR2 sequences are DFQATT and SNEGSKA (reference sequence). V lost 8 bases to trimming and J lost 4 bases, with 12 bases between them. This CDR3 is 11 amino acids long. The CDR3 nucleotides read TGCAGTCTCGGGGGAGGTTACGAGCAGTACTTC. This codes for CSLGGGYEQYF.